The 32 T cell receptor beta chains in this list originate from one sample, sequenced in a study of regulatory T cells in long-lasting Graves disease. The time point here: newly diagnosed GD, antithyroid drugs for less than 3 months. The authors made the TCR library using RNA they extracted from PBMCs. CDR3-region Arm-PCR and iRepertoire HTBI primers produced the TCR beta libraries. Using its own MiXCR run on the multiplex PCR reads, TCRdb lists one record per CDR3 protein. The table lists hundreds of thousands of distinct CDR3 sequences, about a sixth of them singletons, with roughly 27% in the top ten. These same data were also listed under a study on T cells in Graves' hyperthyroidism and ophthalmopathy.

Sequenced here: peripheral blood mononuclear cells (PBMCs), sampled at new diagnosis, from a patient treated with antithyroid drugs. These receptor sequences come from a middle-aged man with Graves disease.

This clonotype was counted at least ten times. A much larger clone is a single base away; this may be a read error. This rearrangement joins TRBV24-1 to TRBJ2-3, with a weak D call TRBD2 (5 bases). In germline, CDR1 is KGHDR, CDR2 SFDVKD. The CDR3 loop spans 16 amino acids. CDR3 in DNA: TGTGCCGCCAGTGATTTGAGGTTCGGGGGCACAGATACGCAGTATTTT. Translated, it gives CAASDLRFGGTDTQYF.

This clonotype has ten or more counts. The chain links TRBV18 to TRBJ1-4; D is ambiguous. Germline CDR1 reads KGHSH; CDR2 reads LQKENI. This CDR3 region has 15 residues. V was trimmed by 3 bases and J by 5 bases, leaving 13 bases between them. Here the CDR3 reads CASSPEIGVNEKLFF. The DNA for the CDR3 is TGTGCCAGCTCACCTGAGATTGGGGTGAATGAAAAACTGTTTTTT.

This clonotype was seen many times. The chain couples TRBV2 to TRBJ1-2; 7 nucleotides line up with TRBD1. The CDR3 has 14 residues. Germline CDR1 SNHLY, CDR2 FYNNEI. V dropped 6 bases and J dropped 2; count of bases not matched to a gene: 6. The DNA of the CDR3 is TGTGCCAGCAGAGAGGGACAGATGAACTATGGCTACACCTTC. Its translation is CASREGQMNYGYTF. The full variable domain, with the rest looked up from reference TRBV2 and TRBJ1-2, is EPEVTQTPSHQVTQMGQEVILRCVPISNHLYFYWYRQILGQKVEFLVSFYNNEISEKSEIFDDQFSVERPDGSNFTLKIRSTKLEDSAMYFCASREGQMNYGYTFGSGTRLTVV.

V usage is TRBV7-8 and J usage is TRBJ1-2, with 9 nucleotides matching TRBD1. The CDR3 loop spans 15 amino acids. V was pared by 5 bases and J by 7 bases, with 11 bases of the junction left unmatched. Germline values: CDR1 SGHVS, CDR2 FQNEAQ. CDR3 protein: CASSRGTGTVGGYTF. CDR3 coding DNA: TGTGCCAGCAGCCGCGGGACAGGGACAGTTGGTGGCTACACCTTC. The complete variable domain, with remaining parts taken from reference TRBV7-8 and TRBJ1-2, reads GAGVSQSPRYKVAKRGQDVALRCDPISGHVSLFWYQQALGQGPEFLTYFQNEAQLDKSGLPSDRFFAERPEGSVSTLKIQRTQQEDSAVYLCASSRGTGTVGGYTFGSGTRLTVV.

This clonotype was recorded many times. V and J are TRBV11-2 and TRBJ2-1, with D unclear. CDR1 is SGHAT, CDR2 FQNNGV, per germline. The CDR3 is 16 residues long. The germline V and J ends were trimmed by 0 bases and 4 bases, with 13 bases remaining between them. The CDR3 is CASSLDLRVGYNEQFF. The CDR3 region has the DNA TGTGCCAGCAGCTTAGATCTAAGGGTAGGGTACAATGAGCAGTTCTTC.

Regarding this clonotype: The conserved phenylalanine or tryptophan is not found at the CDR3 terminus, so this likely reflects a read error. The chain carries TRBV5-6 and TRBJ1-1; 8 bases line up with TRBD1. The CDR3 spans 15 residues. Germline CDR1 reads SGHDT; CDR2 reads YYEEEE. V gave up 4 bases and J gave up 6 bases; unmatched junction bases: 11. CDR3: CASSTASGTGPEAFL. In DNA, the CDR3 is TGTGCCAGCAGCACCGCTTCCGGGACAGGTCCTGAAGCTTTCCTT.

The chain uses TRBV19 and TRBJ2-2, with a tentative D call TRBD1 (6 bases). Germline lookup yields CDR1 LNHDA and CDR2 SQIVND (reference sequence). V was shortened by 10 bases and J by 4 bases, with 10 bases between the two germline ends. CDR3 size: 12 residues. CDR3 in amino acids: CATRGPTGELFF. Here the CDR3 DNA reads TGTGCCACCAGGGGTCCCACCGGGGAGCTGTTTTTT.

This clonotype occurred many times. The J gene is TRBJ2-5, the V gene TRBV19, with TRBD1 matching 9 bases. J lost 5 bases, V lost 11 bases, and 12 bases had no gene match. Germline loops: CDR1 LNHDA, CDR2 SQIVND (reference sequence). The CDR3 is made up of 14 amino acids. CDR3 loop: CASKQGTGTETQYF. The CDR3 bases are TGTGCCTCGAAACAAGGGACAGGGACGGAGACCCAGTACTTC.

This clonotype was counted many times. The chain combines TRBV28 with TRBJ2-3; 13 bases line up with TRBD2. CDR3 length: 18 residues. Germline-derived CDR1 and CDR2 are MDHEN and SYDVKM. J was trimmed by 2 bases and V by 3 bases; bases with no gene match: 8. CDR3 loop: CASSFSRTSGGLTDTQYF. DNA for the CDR3: TGTGCCAGCAGTTTCTCAAGGACTAGCGGGGGACTCACAGATACGCAGTATTTT.

This clonotype has ten or more counts. The chain employs TRBV14 and TRBJ2-3, with 12 bases identical to TRBD2. J was trimmed by 5 bases and V by 1 base; bases with no gene match: 16. Germline CDR1 is SGHDN and CDR2 is FVKESK. The CDR3 loop spans 20 amino acids. Written as DNA, the CDR3 is TGTGCCAGCAGCCAAGTCCGGCGAACTAGCGGGGGGCCCCATGGAGATACGCAGTATTTT. This gives the protein CASSQVRRTSGGPHGDTQYF.

The table lists this clonotype with a few counts. One junction end disagrees with the germline gene, perhaps due to a read error. The V gene is TRBV12-3 or TRBV12-4, the J gene TRBJ1-5, with D possibly being TRBD1 (6 bases). The CDR3 extends over 14 amino acids. The CDR3 DNA reads as TGTGCCAGCAGTGGCCCGGGACAAAATCAGCCCCTGCATTTT. Amino acids: CASSGPGQNQPLHF.

V and J are TRBV12-3 or TRBV12-4 and TRBJ1-2; no clear D gene. The CDR3 has 14 residues. V dropped 3 bases and J dropped 8 bases, with 16 bases sitting between them. CDR3: CASSFYLASRGYTF. The DNA of the CDR3 is TGTGCCAGCAGTTTTTACTTGGCCTCGCGGGGCTACACCTTC.

J is TRBJ2-3 and V is TRBV15; TRBD2 aligns across 10 bases. Trimming cost V 0 bases and J 2 bases; bases outside gene matches: 8. The germline V gene encodes CDR1 LNHNV and CDR2 YYDKDF (reference sequence). This CDR3 has 18 residues. CDR3 bases: TGTGCCACCAGCAGAGATCGAGCTAGCGGGGGATACACAGATACGCAGTATTTT. It specifies CATSRDRASGGYTDTQYF.

The chain has TRBV6-5 and TRBJ2-5; 10 bases fit TRBD2. The CDR3 runs to 15 residues. After removal of 7 bases from V and 5 bases from J, the junction contained 10 bases not matched to a gene. Germline V gives CDR1 MNHEY, CDR2 SVGAGI. The CDR3 bases are TGTGCCAGCAACATCGGTCTAGCGGGGGCCGAGACCCAGTACTTC. This codes for CASNIGLAGAETQYF.

This clonotype came up once. The chain combines TRBV28 with TRBJ2-3; the D gene is possibly TRBD2 (7 bases). V lost 4 bases and J 4 bases, leaving 15 bases between the germline ends. This CDR3 is built from 15 residues. Germline V gives CDR1 MDHEN, CDR2 SYDVKM. The CDR3 protein is CASSYGGARADTQYF. In nucleotides, the CDR3 is TGTGCCAGCAGTTATGGGGGGGCGCGGGCAGATACGCAGTATTTT.

This clonotype showed up just a few times. This chain links TRBV5-1 with TRBJ2-1, with D perhaps matching TRBD1 or TRBD2 (5 bases each). This CDR3 is 15 amino acids long. V shed 3 bases and J shed 5 bases, with 15 bases lying between them. In germline, CDR1 is SGHRS, CDR2 YFSETQ. CDR3 nucleotide sequence: TGCGCCAGCAGCTCAAATGGGGACGGACACAATGAGCAGTTCTTC. As protein: CASSSNGDGHNEQFF.

This clonotype has only a few counts. This chain joins TRBV12-3 or TRBV12-4 and TRBJ1-4; D is unclear. Trimming removed 3 bases from V and 3 bases from J, with 8 bases in between. The CDR3 has 14 residues. The CDR3 loop reads CASSFSVANEKLFF. Here the CDR3 DNA reads TGTGCCAGCAGTTTCTCGGTGGCTAATGAAAAACTGTTTTTT.

This clonotype was detected many times. V and J are TRBV4-1 and TRBJ2-7; TRBD2 aligns across 7 bases. CDR3 size: 16 residues. J was trimmed by 4 bases and V by 4 bases; bases with no gene match: 13. CDR1 is MGHRA and CDR2 is YSYEKL in the germline V gene. Here the CDR3 reads CASSRLPTSSRYEQYF. DNA for the CDR3: TGCGCCAGCAGCCGCCTGCCGACTAGCAGCAGGTACGAGCAGTACTTC.

This clonotype was counted many times. CDR3 bases: TGTGCCAGCAGTAGGGACAGCCACTATAATTCACCCCTCCACTTT. Translating gives CASSRDSHYNSPLHF. The chain carries TRBV2 and TRBJ1-6; 7 nucleotides match TRBD1. After removal of 5 bases from V and 3 bases from J, the junction contained 4 bases not matched to a gene. The CDR3 is made up of 15 amino acids. The germline CDR1 and CDR2 sequences are SNHLY and FYNNEI.

This clonotype has a count of ten or more. The rearrangement joins TRBV6-2 or TRBV6-3 to TRBJ2-3; 12 nucleotides align to TRBD2. V gave up 5 bases and J gave up 5 bases; unmatched junction bases: 5. The germline CDR1 and CDR2 sequences are MNHEY and SVGEGT. The CDR3 spans 15 residues. CDR3 sequence reads: CASSRTSGEVDTQYF. CDR3 in DNA: TGTGCCAGCAGTCGGACTAGCGGGGAGGTAGATACGCAGTATTTT.

This clonotype appeared a few times. This chain joins TRBV4-1 and TRBJ2-4, with D possibly TRBD2 on 6 matching bases. Germline CDR1 MGHRA, CDR2 YSYEKL. The ends were cut back, 1 base at V and 7 bases at J, with 14 bases in the middle. CDR3 length: 15 residues. The CDR3 DNA reads as TGCGCCAGCAGCCAAGGCGGGGCTTCCAGGAACATTCAGTACTTC. It codes for CASSQGGASRNIQYF.

This clonotype was seen a few times. This chain uses TRBV12-3 or TRBV12-4 with TRBJ2-2; TRBD1 matches at 9 bases. V was clipped by 6 bases and J by 4 bases; unmatched bases: 6. CDR3 size: 15 residues. The CDR3 sequence is CASRNRDRATGELFF. The CDR3 coding sequence is TGTGCCAGCAGGAACCGGGACAGGGCCACCGGGGAGCTGTTTTTT.

This clonotype was seen at least ten times. The chain employs TRBV20-1 and TRBJ1-2, with D possibly matching TRBD1 (5 bases). V was shortened by 2 bases and J by 8 bases, with 15 bases between the two germline ends. The CDR3 runs 13 residues. The germline CDR1 and CDR2 sequences are DFQATT and SNEGSKA (reference sequence). The CDR3 spells CSARWDGGLGYTF. Written as DNA, the CDR3 is TGCAGTGCTAGATGGGACGGGGGATTAGGCTACACCTTC.

This clonotype was seen at least ten times. The J gene is TRBJ2-2, the V gene TRBV6-1; 10 bases are shared with TRBD1. The J segment lost 5 bases and the V segment lost 8 bases, leaving 8 bases of the junction unmatched. Looked up from germline, CDR1 is MNHNS and CDR2 is SASEGT. The CDR3 has 15 residues. The CDR3 here is CASAPRTGGTGELFF. The CDR3 DNA reads as TGTGCCAGCGCACCCCGGACAGGGGGTACCGGGGAGCTGTTTTTT.

This clonotype was observed a few times. The chain has TRBV24-1 and TRBJ2-7, with 13 bases matching TRBD2. V lost 4 bases to trimming and J lost 9 bases; unmatched junction nucleotides: 8. This CDR3 is 15 amino acids long. Germline V CDR1 and CDR2: KGHDR, SFDVKD. In nucleotides, the CDR3 is TGTGCCACCAGTGACTCCGGGACTAGCGGGGCGAGGCAGTACTTC. Translation: CATSDSGTSGARQYF.

This clonotype was recorded many times. V gene TRBV6-1 combines with J gene TRBJ2-7, with TRBD2 matching over 9 bases. Trimming removed 0 bases from V and 3 bases from J; junction bases left unmatched: 3. Germline V gene data show CDR1 as MNHNS and CDR2 as SASEGT. The CDR3 is made up of 15 amino acids. CDR3 loop: CASSEAGAGGYEQYF. The CDR3 DNA sequence: TGTGCCAGCAGTGAAGCAGGAGCGGGGGGCTACGAGCAGTACTTC.

This chain connects TRBV6-1 to TRBJ1-6; D not resolved. V lost 7 bases and J lost 4, with 11 bases in between. This CDR3 contains 14 residues. CDR1 and CDR2 from the germline V gene are MNHNS and SASEGT. In nucleotides, the CDR3 is TGTGCCAGCACCGCGGAACAGTATAATTCACCCCTCCACTTT. Its translation is CASTAEQYNSPLHF.

This clonotype was found a few times. V usage is TRBV29-1 and J usage is TRBJ2-1; TRBD1 might be the D (6 bases). The CDR3 is 13 amino acids. Germline-derived CDR1 and CDR2 are SQVTM and ANQGSEA. Trimming removed 4 bases from V and 8 bases from J, with 15 bases in between. CDR3 sequence reads: CSVVGTSGDEQFF. In nucleotides, the CDR3 is TGCAGCGTTGTTGGGACAAGTGGAGATGAGCAGTTCTTC.

This clonotype has more than one count but fewer than ten. J is TRBJ2-4 and V is TRBV10-3, with 11 positions matching TRBD1. Germline lookup yields CDR1 ENHRY and CDR2 SYGVKD. This CDR3 has 13 amino acids. Trimming removed 6 bases from V and 8 bases from J; junction bases left unmatched: 3. DNA for the CDR3: TGTGCCATCAGGGGACAGGGGGAAGACATTCAGTACTTC. Translating it yields CAIRGQGEDIQYF.

This clonotype was counted a few times. The gene calls are TRBV4-1 and TRBJ1-5; D not certain. This CDR3 has 12 residues. The V end lost 1 base, the J end lost 9 bases, and 7 bases lay between the germline ends. Germline CDR1 reads MGHRA; CDR2 reads YSYEKL. This chain's CDR3 is CASSQVAGPQHF. For the CDR3, the DNA is TGCGCCAGCAGCCAAGTGGCAGGGCCCCAGCATTTT.

This clonotype was observed many times. J is TRBJ2-5 and V is TRBV6-5, with D perhaps TRBD1 (6 bases). Germline V gives CDR1 MNHEY, CDR2 SVGAGI. V lost 2 bases, J lost 2 bases, and 18 bases lay in between. The CDR3 has 17 residues. The DNA for the CDR3 is TGTGCCAGCAGTTACGGCCTGGGACACCGGGGTCAAGAGACCCAGTACTTC. This sequence encodes CASSYGLGHRGQETQYF.

This clonotype was seen a few times. V and J are TRBV6-9 and TRBJ2-3; TRBD2 agrees at 8 bases. V trimming: 2 bases; J trimming: 0 bases; junction bases outside the gene matches: 1. CDR1 and CDR2 from the germline V gene are MNHGY and SVAAGI. The CDR3 has 15 amino acids. CDR3 residues: CASSYTGGSTDTQYF. The CDR3, as DNA: TGTGCCAGCAGTTATACGGGGGGGAGCACAGATACGCAGTATTTT.